These 17 T cell receptor beta chains were all obtained from the same sample, sequenced in a study of blood T cell repertoires in COVID-19. Profiling relied on immunoSEQ multiplex PCR, and the TCRdb table lists in-frame clones only, not all of them. The sample contains 52,000 or so clones, 75% to 80% of which appear only once. Sequencing used peripheral blood. The receptors were sampled from a man over 45 with active or convalescent COVID-19.

This chain links TRBV6-5 with TRBJ2-6; no definite D call. The CDR3 totals 15 residues. Trimming shortened V by 0 bases and J by 2 bases, and 5 bases separated the two germline ends. The germline V gene has CDR1 MNHEY and CDR2 SVGAGI. The CDR3 region is CASSYSRTGANVLTF. The CDR3 nucleotides are TGTGCCAGCAGTTACTCGAGAACTGGGGCCAACGTCCTGACTTTC.

In this sample, this clone turned up a few times. A much larger clone differs by one base, so this may be a read error. The identical CDR3 is also encoded by other nucleotide sequences in the sample. The CDR3 DNA reads TGTGCCACCCATGTGGGGGAGGGGGGGGGAGCTTTCTTT. As protein: CATHVGEGGGAFF. The genes are TRBV19 and TRBJ1-1, with a tentative D call TRBD1 (6 bases). Germline CDR1 reads LNHDA; CDR2 reads SQIVND (reference sequence). The CDR3 extends over 13 amino acids. With 10 bases removed from V and 10 bases from J, the gap between germline ends came to 22 bases.

The chain carries TRBV5-8 and TRBJ2-2, with D possibly being TRBD1 (6 bases). The CDR3 runs to 12 residues. V was shortened by 9 bases and J by 7 bases, with 13 bases between the two germline ends. Germline V CDR1 and CDR2: SGHTS, YDEGEE. The CDR3 spells CANNQGHGELFF. CDR3 sequence (DNA): TGTGCCAACAATCAGGGACACGGGGAGCTGTTTTTT.

The rearrangement links TRBV18 to TRBJ1-2; tentative D call: TRBD1 (5 bases). The V end lost 5 bases, the J end lost 7 bases, and 17 bases lay between the germline ends. From germline, CDR1 is KGHSH and CDR2 LQKENI. The length of the CDR3 is 14 residues. The CDR3 loop reads CASSTTGGTGGYTF. CDR3 DNA: TGTGCCAGCTCAACCACGGGCGGGACCGGTGGCTACACCTTC.

The chain recombines TRBV2 with TRBJ1-2, with D tentatively TRBD1 (5 bases). This CDR3 has 14 residues. Germline V CDR1 and CDR2: SNHLY, FYNNEI. V dropped 6 bases and J dropped 7 bases, with 18 bases sitting between them. For the CDR3, the DNA is TGTGCCAGCAGGGGGCCCCCGGTCAATAGTGGCTACACCTTC. Protein product: CASRGPPVNSGYTF.

The gene calls are TRBV7-9 and TRBJ2-5; D call uncertain. This CDR3 spans 14 amino acids. Per germline, CDR1 SEHNR and CDR2 FQNEAQ (reference sequence). V lost 8 bases and J 0 bases, leaving 13 bases between the germline ends. The CDR3 is CASADGPYQETQYF. CDR3 in DNA: TGTGCCAGCGCGGATGGTCCGTACCAAGAGACCCAGTACTTC.

The chain is built from TRBV21-1 and TRBJ1-5; TRBD1 reflects the table's D call only, with no check against the DNA. TRBV21-1 is annotated as a pseudogene. The length of the CDR3 is 16 residues. The CDR3 loop is CASSKGQGVSNQPQHF. CDR3 coding DNA: TGTGCCAGCAGCAAAGGACAGGGGGTTAGCAATCAGCCCCAGCATTTT.

The chain uses TRBV15 and TRBJ2-3; 11 bases match TRBD1. The CDR3 has 17 amino acids. J lost 7 bases, V lost 5 bases, and 14 bases had no gene match. Germline lookup yields CDR1 LNHNV and CDR2 YYDKDF (reference sequence). The CDR3 reads CATSPPRGQGAGNTQYF. As DNA, the CDR3 is TGTGCCACCAGCCCCCCGCGTGGACAGGGGGCCGGAAATACGCAGTATTTT.

V gene TRBV19 combines with J gene TRBJ2-1, with no clear D. The germline gives CDR1 LNHDA, CDR2 SQIVND (reference sequence). V shed 5 bases and J shed 0 bases, with 5 bases lying between them. The CDR3 sequence is 13 residues long. CDR3 bases: TGTGCCAGTAGTTATAGCTCCTACAATGAGCAGTTCTTC. Protein: CASSYSSYNEQFF.

The chain carries TRBV3-1 (or the pseudogene TRBV3-2) and TRBJ2-2, with D unclear. The CDR3 totals 14 residues. CDR1 is LGHDT and CDR2 is YNNKEL in the germline V gene (reference sequence). Trimming left V 6 bases short and J 2 bases short, with 10 bases between. Written as DNA, the CDR3 is TGTGCCAGCAGGGCCAGTAAAAACACCGGGGAGCTGTTTTTT. It codes for CASRASKNTGELFF.

This clone was seen more than once but under ten times. The chain carries TRBV21-1 and TRBJ1-1. TRBV21-1 is deemed a pseudogene. CDR3 size: 17 residues. The CDR3 DNA reads TGTGCCAGCAGCAAAAAGCGGGGGGGCGATCTGTCCACTGAAGCTTTCTTT. This translates into CASSKKRGGDLSTEAFF.

This clone showed up just a few times. The CDR3 is CAWDRGNTEAFF. CDR3 nucleotides: TGTGCCTGGGACAGGGGGAACACTGAAGCTTTCTTT. J is TRBJ1-1 and V is TRBV30, with TRBD1 identical over 8 bases. Germline trimming cut 5 bases from V and 1 base from J; bases unmatched to any gene: 0. This CDR3 comprises 12 residues. CDR1 and CDR2 from the germline V gene are GTSNPN and SVGIG (reference sequence).

The genes are TRBV5-4 and TRBJ2-1; D is ambiguous. Trimming cost V 0 bases and J 4 bases, with 11 bases left between them. This CDR3 has 15 residues. Germline values: CDR1 SGHNT, CDR2 YYREEE (reference sequence). CDR3 in DNA: TGTGCCAGCAGCTTGGCGGCTAGTTTGTACAATGAGCAGTTCTTC. Its protein is CASSLAASLYNEQFF.

This chain uses TRBV7-6 with TRBJ1-2, with TRBD1 matching over 8 bases. CDR1 SGHVS and CDR2 FNYEAQ come from the germline V gene. The CDR3 length is 14 residues. Trimming cost V 5 bases and J 4 bases; bases outside gene matches: 6. CDR3 nucleotide sequence: TGTGCCAGCAGCCCCCCCGGACAGGGCTATGGCTACACCTTC. As protein: CASSPPGQGYGYTF.

This clone came up a few times. This chain connects TRBV7-3 to TRBJ2-2; 11 nucleotides agree with TRBD2. The CDR3 covers 16 residues. Germline CDR1 and CDR2: SGHTA and FQGTGA. Trimming at V came to 5 bases and at J to 3 bases, leaving 5 bases not matched to a gene. The CDR3 spells CASSPRTSGHTGELFF. The DNA for the CDR3 is TGTGCCAGCAGCCCCCGGACTAGCGGGCACACCGGGGAGCTGTTTTTT.

This clone was picked up one time. The gene calls are TRBV11-2 and TRBJ2-1, with TRBD2 as a possible D gene (6 bases). Germline V lookup: CDR1 SGHAT, CDR2 FQNNGV. V lost 0 bases and J lost 9, with 15 bases in between. This CDR3 comprises 15 residues. The CDR3 region has the DNA TGTGCCAGCAGCTTAGATGGCGGGATGCGAAGTGAGCAGTTCTTC. Translation gives CASSLDGGMRSEQFF.

The chain employs TRBV30 and TRBJ2-7, with 7 bases identical to TRBD1. Trimming cost V 1 base and J 6 bases; bases outside gene matches: 0. This CDR3 region has 11 residues. Germline V gene sequence: CDR1 GTSNPN, CDR2 SVGIG (reference sequence). CDR3 DNA: TGTGCCTGGAGTGCAGGGGGCGAGCAGTACTTC. Translated, it gives CAWSAGGEQYF.